These 23 T cell receptor beta chains were sequenced from one sample in a study of cytomegalovirus exposure and HLA in healthy donors. The assay was immunoSEQ multiplex PCR, and TCRdb's table has in-frame clones only and misses some. The repertoire holds 150,000 to 170,000 clones, about 82% seen once, with about 1.9% in the top ten. Material for sequencing was PBMCs. The receptors stem from a human donor in good health.

The V and J genes are TRBV5-1 and TRBJ1-2; TRBD1 matches 8 bases. With V trimmed by 7 bases and J by 1 base, 9 bases remained unmatched. The CDR3 runs 15 residues. CDR1 SGHRS and CDR2 YFSETQ come from the germline V gene. The CDR3 nucleotides are TGCGCCAGCTCAAAGGGGACAGGACTTAACTATGGCTACACCTTC. Translating gives CASSKGTGLNYGYTF.

This chain uses TRBV7-9 with TRBJ2-7, with 7 bases lining up with TRBD2. This CDR3 is built from 13 residues. V lost 5 bases and J lost 5; bases outside the gene matches: 6. CDR1 and CDR2 from the germline V gene are SEHNR and FQNEAQ (reference sequence). The CDR3 coding sequence is TGTGCCAGCAGCCCCCGAGGGAGGGACGAGCAGTACTTC. Protein: CASSPRGRDEQYF.

The chain is built from TRBV6-5 and TRBJ1-6; 9 nucleotides align to TRBD1. Germline V gene data show CDR1 as MNHEY and CDR2 as SVGAGI. The CDR3 spans 15 residues. The junction had 10 bases not matched to a gene; V was cut back by 6 bases and J by 10 bases. In DNA form, the CDR3 reads TGTGCCAGCAGCTTTGACCGGGACAGGGACTCACCCCTCCACTTT. Its translation is CASSFDRDRDSPLHF.

The chain carries TRBV18 and TRBJ2-7; a possible D gene is TRBD1 (6 bases). Germline V lookup: CDR1 KGHSH, CDR2 LQKENI. This CDR3 contains 13 residues. V was pared by 2 bases and J by 5 bases, with 10 bases between. CDR3 sequence (DNA): TGTGCCAGCTCACCAGGACAGTTGGACGAGCAGTACTTC. Translated, it gives CASSPGQLDEQYF.

This clone was seen a single time. This chain uses TRBV7-9 with TRBJ2-7, with a possible D match to TRBD1 (5 bases). This CDR3 spans 14 amino acids. CDR1 is SEHNR, CDR2 FQNEAQ, per germline (reference sequence). The V end lost 4 bases, the J end lost 2 bases, and 12 bases lay between the germline ends. The CDR3 here is CASSSDRGTYEQYF. Here the CDR3 DNA reads TGTGCCAGCAGCTCCGACAGAGGAACCTACGAGCAGTACTTC.

V gene TRBV6-1 combines with J gene TRBJ2-7, with TRBD1 as a possible D gene (6 bases). The V gene lost 7 bases and the J gene lost 5 bases, with 15 bases spanning the gap. The germline V gene encodes CDR1 MNHNS and CDR2 SASEGT. The CDR3 runs 13 residues. CDR3 in DNA: TGTGCCAGCATCAAACAGGGATTCCACGAGCAGTACTTC. This codes for CASIKQGFHEQYF.

The chain couples TRBV9 to TRBJ2-1; 9 bases are shared with TRBD1. After removal of 1 base from V and 8 bases from J, the junction contained 7 bases not matched to a gene. The CDR3 has 15 amino acids. Germline V CDR1 and CDR2: SGDLS, YYNGEE. This CDR3 is CASSVLRTGVDEQFF. CDR3 nucleotide sequence: TGTGCCAGCAGCGTACTCCGGACAGGGGTCGATGAGCAGTTCTTC.

This clone is a singleton in its sample. The rearrangement uses TRBV11-1 and TRBJ2-7, with D maybe TRBD1 (6 bases). V was shortened by 7 bases and J by 0 bases, with 10 bases between the two germline ends. The CDR3 is made up of 13 amino acids. Germline values: CDR1 SGHAT, CDR2 FQDESV (reference sequence). CDR3 protein: CASTRDNSYEQYF. CDR3 DNA sequence: TGTGCCAGCACCCGGGACAACTCCTACGAGCAGTACTTC.

This rearrangement joins TRBV6-1 to TRBJ1-3, with unresolved D. Trimming removed 3 bases from V and 0 bases from J, with 9 bases in between. Germline CDR1 reads MNHNS; CDR2 reads SASEGT. The CDR3 is 15 amino acids. This chain's CDR3 is CASSEEPSSGNTIYF. CDR3 sequence (DNA): TGTGCCAGCAGTGAGGAGCCGTCCTCTGGAAACACCATATATTTT.

The chain combines TRBV2 with TRBJ1-2; no definite D call. Trimming stripped 3 bases from V and 5 bases from J, with 4 bases between. CDR3 length: 11 amino acids. Germline assignment: CDR1 SNHLY and CDR2 FYNNEI. CDR3 sequence reads: CASSDSYGYTF. The CDR3 nucleotides read TGTGCCAGCAGTGACTCGTATGGCTACACCTTC.

The DNA for the CDR3 is TGTGCCAGCAGTAAAATGACAGGGAACACTGAAGCTTTCTTT. Amino acid sequence: CASSKMTGNTEAFF. V usage is TRBV27 and J usage is TRBJ1-1; D possibly corresponds to TRBD1 (6 bases). CDR1 is MNHEY, CDR2 SMNVEV, per germline (reference sequence). This CDR3 has 14 amino acids. V dropped 5 bases and J dropped 1 base, with 11 bases sitting between them.

The CDR3: CASKLALGDEKLFF. CDR3 DNA sequence: TGTGCCAGCAAACTAGCATTAGGGGATGAAAAACTGTTTTTT. The genes are TRBV6-5 and TRBJ1-4; D perhaps matches TRBD1 (5 bases). In germline, CDR1 is MNHEY, CDR2 SVGAGI. The CDR3 has 14 residues. The V end lost 7 bases, the J end lost 6 bases, and 15 bases lay between the germline ends.

V usage is TRBV7-2 and J usage is TRBJ1-1; D unresolved. Per the germline V gene, CDR1 is SGHTA and CDR2 is FQGNSA. V was cut by 5 bases and J by 1 base, with 8 bases left in between. The CDR3 sequence is 13 residues long. CDR3 in DNA: TGTGCCAGCAGCCTTACATCGAACACTGAAGCTTTCTTT. It encodes CASSLTSNTEAFF.

The genes are TRBV7-3 and TRBJ1-2; D is possibly TRBD1 (5 bases). Trimming removed 2 bases at V and 8 bases at J, with 12 bases between. CDR3 length equals 13 residues. Germline CDR1 reads SGHTA; CDR2 reads FQGTGA. CDR3: CASSLSGREGYTF. CDR3 DNA: TGTGCCAGCAGCTTATCGGGCAGGGAAGGCTACACCTTC.

V gene TRBV6-1 combines with J gene TRBJ2-3; 7 bases match TRBD2. The V and J ends lost 2 bases and 4 bases, in that order; junction bases with no gene match: 15. The CDR3 is 18 residues long. In germline, CDR1 is MNHNS, CDR2 SASEGT. DNA for the CDR3: TGTGCCAGCAGTGAATTTAGCGGGTACAGCCCTCGGGCAGATACGCAGTATTTT. Amino acids: CASSEFSGYSPRADTQYF.

This clone was recorded once. The CDR3 DNA is TGTGCCAGCTCACCCGGACTAGGAACACACCATACGCAGTATTTT. This sequence encodes CASSPGLGTHHTQYF. This chain links TRBV18 with TRBJ2-3; 7 bases are shared with TRBD2. Germline CDR1 reads KGHSH; CDR2 reads LQKENI. V was pared by 3 bases and J by 7 bases, with 10 bases of the junction left unmatched. There are 15 residues in the CDR3.

This chain joins TRBV2 and TRBJ2-7; 8 nucleotides align to TRBD1. The length of the CDR3 is 15 residues. Germline loops: CDR1 SNHLY, CDR2 FYNNEI. V lost 2 bases to trimming and J lost 2 bases; unmatched junction nucleotides: 5. Here the CDR3 reads CASSEQGAGPYEQYF. The CDR3 bases are TGTGCCAGCAGTGAACAGGGGGCCGGCCCCTACGAGCAGTACTTC.

Only one count was recorded for this clone. V and J are TRBV7-2 and TRBJ1-1, with 9 bases identical to TRBD1. After removal of 5 bases from V and 1 base from J, the junction contained 5 bases not matched to a gene. From germline, CDR1 is SGHTA and CDR2 FQGNSA. The length of the CDR3 is 15 residues. CDR3 loop: CASSTKTGGNTEAFF. The CDR3 region has the DNA TGTGCCAGCAGCACAAAGACAGGGGGGAACACTGAAGCTTTCTTT.

V usage is TRBV27 and J usage is TRBJ1-2; TRBD1 is a possible D gene (5 bases). The CDR3 contains 12 residues. Germline CDR1 MNHEY, CDR2 SMNVEV (reference sequence). The ends were cut back, 2 bases at V and 4 bases at J, with 5 bases in the middle. The CDR3 spells CASSLQGYGYTF. In nucleotides, the CDR3 is TGTGCCAGCAGTTTACAGGGCTATGGCTACACCTTC.

This chain uses TRBV7-9 with TRBJ2-1; D possibly corresponds to TRBD1 (5 bases). The CDR3 totals 15 residues. Germline loops: CDR1 SEHNR, CDR2 FQNEAQ (reference sequence). V was shortened by 6 bases and J by 2 bases, with 14 bases between the two germline ends. Here the CDR3 reads CASSPPRGPYNEQFF. The CDR3 DNA reads TGTGCCAGCAGTCCCCCTAGGGGCCCCTACAATGAGCAGTTCTTC.

The chain is built from TRBV5-1 and TRBJ1-2, with 8 bases matching TRBD1. CDR1 and CDR2 from the germline V gene are SGHRS and YFSETQ. The CDR3 runs 15 residues. The CDR3 loop reads CASGEPGQAKAGYTF. CDR3 DNA: TGCGCAAGCGGCGAACCGGGACAGGCTAAGGCTGGCTACACCTTC.

This sequence joins TRBV14 and TRBJ2-1; 9 positions agree with TRBD2. This CDR3 contains 14 residues. The trim removed 4 bases at V and 8 bases at J, leaving 6 bases unmatched. From germline, CDR1 is SGHDN and CDR2 FVKESK. The CDR3 DNA reads as TGTGCCAGCAGCCCACCCGGGACTAGCTATGAGCAGTTCTTC. It is translated as CASSPPGTSYEQFF.

A remark on this clone: A read error may produce the germline difference seen at one junction end. The chain combines TRBV5-4 with TRBJ1-1, with D perhaps matching TRBD1 (5 bases). Germline CDR1 reads SGHNT; CDR2 reads YYREEE (reference sequence). CDR3 length: 11 amino acids. CDR3 DNA sequence: TGTGCCAGCAGCGTGACCGGGACTCAGACTTTT. This sequence encodes CASSVTGTQTF.